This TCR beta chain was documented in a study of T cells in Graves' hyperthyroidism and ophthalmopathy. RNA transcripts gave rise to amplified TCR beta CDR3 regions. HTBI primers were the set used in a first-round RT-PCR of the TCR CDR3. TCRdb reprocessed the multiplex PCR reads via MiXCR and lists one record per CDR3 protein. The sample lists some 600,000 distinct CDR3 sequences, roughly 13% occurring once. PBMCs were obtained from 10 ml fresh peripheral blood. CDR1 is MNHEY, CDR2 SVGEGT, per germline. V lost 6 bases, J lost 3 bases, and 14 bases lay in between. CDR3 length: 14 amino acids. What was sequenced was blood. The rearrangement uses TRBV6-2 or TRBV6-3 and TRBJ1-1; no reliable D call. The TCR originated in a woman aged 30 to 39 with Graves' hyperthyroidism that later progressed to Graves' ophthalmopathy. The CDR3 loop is CASSKRDTDTEAFF. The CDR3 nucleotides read TGTGCCAGCAGCAAAAGAGACACCGACACTGAAGCTTTCTTT.